The subject of this entry is one T cell receptor beta chain. This specimen belongs to a study of T cell changes during pregnancy in multiple sclerosis. The repertoire was sequenced with immunoSEQ multiplex PCR; TCRdb's copy has only in-frame clones and lacks some. The repertoire consists of about 72,000 clones, with 91% occurring once and the leading ten covering 0.55% to 0.85%. V was pared by 5 bases and J by 3 bases, with 6 bases of the junction left unmatched. The CDR3 is made up of 16 amino acids. Germline V gene sequence: CDR1 SGHVS, CDR2 FQNEAQ. V is TRBV7-8 and J is TRBJ2-5; the match to TRBD2 covers 13 bases. This sequence was found in a female donor in good health, enrolled as a control in a pregnancy study. The input for sequencing was peripheral blood, taken in the third trimester of pregnancy. CDR3 region: CASSPGLAGMEETQYF. The CDR3 bases are TGTGCCAGCAGCCCGGGACTAGCGGGGATGGAAGAGACCCAGTACTTC.